This entry is about one TCR beta chain. Antigen unknown. This record belongs to a study of OX40 agonist ivuxolimab in advanced cancers. Study overall: Hepatocellular carcinoma, melanoma, renal cell or head and neck cancer affected the dose-escalation patients. A mean age of around 66 years, range roughly 20 to 80, was recorded, and approximately 79% were male.

Per germline, CDR1 LNHDA and CDR2 SQIVND (reference sequence). This CDR3 has 15 amino acids. The J segment lost 4 bases and the V segment lost 5 bases, leaving 7 bases of the junction unmatched. TCRdb's table, derived via immunoSEQ multiplex PCR, lists solely in-frame clones and lacks some. The data contain tens of thousands of clones, 84% of them singletons. Study-wide points: At 0.1 to 3.0 mg/kg, clonal expansion of CD4+ and CD8+ blood T cells had occurred by week 6. The investigators did not determine what antigen specificity the expanded peripheral T cells had.

The receptor was derived from an adult with an advanced solid tumor such as melanoma, head and neck, liver or kidney cancer. The chain carries TRBV19 and TRBJ1-3; the match to TRBD1 covers 8 bases. The specimen was CD4+ or CD8+ T cells sorted from blood, collected in a trial of the OX40 agonist ivuxolimab. DNA of the CDR3: TGTGCCAGTAGTCCGACAGGGGATCCCGGAAACACCATATATTTT. Its translation is CASSPTGDPGNTIYF.